A selection of T cell receptor beta chains follows, all from one sample in a study of T cells in Graves' hyperthyroidism and ophthalmopathy. TCRdb called the multiplex PCR reads again in MiXCR, with one record for every CDR3 protein. The sample carries about 640,000 distinct CDR3 sequences, around 20% recorded once. Sequenced input: blood. The source is a man aged 30-40 years with Graves' ophthalmopathy. Both conserved end residues are part of each CDR3. D genes are given only for firm matches. A clone size is listed for some rows: how often the clone was seen (once, few, many), or a class if it is expanded.

D gene: .
clone size: .
J gene: TRBJ1-2
V gene: TRBV13
CDR3 DNA: TGTGCCAGCAGCTTGGCCAGGGGAGGAGGCTACACCTTC
CDR3 protein: CASSLARGGGYTF

D gene: TRBD2
clone size: .
J gene: TRBJ2-1
V gene: TRBV20-1
CDR3 DNA: TGCAGTGCAAGCGGGACTAGCTATTGGATGTACAATGAGCAGTTCTTC
CDR3 protein: CSASGTSYWMYNEQFF

D gene: TRBD2
clone size: .
J gene: TRBJ2-7
V gene: TRBV7-3
CDR3 DNA: TGTGCCAGCAGCTTAAGCCTGGACGCGGGAGGTCCCAACTCCTACGAGCAGTACTTC
CDR3 protein: CASSLSLDAGGPNSYEQYF

D gene: .
clone size: many
J gene: TRBJ1-1
V gene: TRBV18
CDR3 DNA: TGTGCCAGCTCACGTAATGAGGGAATAAACACTGAAGCTTTCTTT
CDR3 protein: CASSRNEGINTEAFF

D gene: TRBD1
clone size: many
J gene: TRBJ1-1
V gene: TRBV18
CDR3 DNA: TGTGCCAGCTCCGGGACAGGGGGACCGAACACTGAAGCTTTCTTT
CDR3 protein: CASSGTGGPNTEAFF

D gene: .
clone size: many
J gene: TRBJ1-1
V gene: TRBV4-1
CDR3 DNA: TGCGCCAGCAGGCGAGACAGCGAAGCTTTCTTT
CDR3 protein: CASRRDSEAFF

D gene: .
clone size: many
J gene: TRBJ1-5
V gene: TRBV30
CDR3 DNA: TGTGCCTGGAGCAAGGGAAGTCAGCCCCAGCATTTT
CDR3 protein: CAWSKGSQPQHF

D gene: .
clone size: .
J gene: TRBJ2-1
V gene: TRBV5-1
CDR3 DNA: TGCGCCAGCAGCTCGACCGCCGCCCTCTACAATGAGCAGTTCTTC
CDR3 protein: CASSSTAALYNEQFF

D gene: TRBD2
clone size: .
J gene: TRBJ2-1
V gene: TRBV7-6
CDR3 DNA: TGTGCCAGCAGCTTAGCCCGACTAGCGGGAGGGTTCGGGGCCTACAATGAGCAGTTCTTC
CDR3 protein: CASSLARLAGGFGAYNEQFF

D gene: .
clone size: many
J gene: TRBJ1-5
V gene: TRBV6-1
CDR3 DNA: TGTGCCAGCAGTGACGCATCGCGATATAGCAATCAGCCCCAGCATTTT
CDR3 protein: CASSDASRYSNQPQHF

D gene: .
clone size: few
J gene: TRBJ1-1
V gene: TRBV27
CDR3 DNA: TGTGCCAGCAGTATCCCTGGGGAGGCAGTCCGTCTGAACACTGAAGCTTTCTTT
CDR3 protein: CASSIPGEAVRLNTEAFF

D gene: .
clone size: few
J gene: TRBJ1-3
V gene: TRBV20-1
CDR3 DNA: TGCAGTGCTAGTGCGGGGGCATCTGGAAACACCATATATTTT
CDR3 protein: CSASAGASGNTIYF

D gene: .
clone size: .
J gene: TRBJ2-7
V gene: TRBV6-2/TRBV6-3
CDR3 DNA: TGTGCCAGCAGTTACTCGCCGGGGCGGGGCGAGCAGTACTTC
CDR3 protein: CASSYSPGRGEQYF

D gene: TRBD1
clone size: .
J gene: TRBJ2-7
V gene: TRBV11-2
CDR3 DNA: TGTGCCAGCACTACTACAGGGGGCCAAATGGGGTACGAGCAGTACTTC
CDR3 protein: CASTTTGGQMGYEQYF

D gene: TRBD1
clone size: few
J gene: TRBJ2-2
V gene: TRBV19
CDR3 DNA: TGTGCCAGTACCCTTGGACAGGCGACCGGGGAGCTGTTTTTT
CDR3 protein: CASTLGQATGELFF

D gene: .
clone size: few
J gene: TRBJ2-2
V gene: TRBV30
CDR3 DNA: TGTGCCTGGAGTGCAGGGTCCGCCGGGGAGCTGTTTTTT
CDR3 protein: CAWSAGSAGELFF

D gene: TRBD2
clone size: many
J gene: TRBJ2-1
V gene: TRBV12-3/TRBV12-4
CDR3 DNA: TGTGCCAGCAGGCGGCCCGGGAGGTACAATGAGCAGTTCTTC
CDR3 protein: CASRRPGRYNEQFF

D gene: TRBD2
clone size: .
J gene: TRBJ2-5
V gene: TRBV28
CDR3 DNA: TGTGCCAGCAGTTCAACGGGGGGTGCAAAGACCCAGTACTTC
CDR3 protein: CASSSTGGAKTQYF

D gene: .
clone size: many
J gene: TRBJ1-1
V gene: TRBV2
CDR3 DNA: TGTGCCAGCGCCCGTGCGGACAGGAACACTGAAGCTTTCTTT
CDR3 protein: CASARADRNTEAFF

D gene: TRBD2
clone size: many
J gene: TRBJ2-1
V gene: TRBV20-1
CDR3 DNA: TGCAGTTGCGGACTAGCGGGAGTGGGGAATGAGCAGTTCTTC
CDR3 protein: CSCGLAGVGNEQFF

D gene: .
clone size: many
J gene: TRBJ2-1
V gene: TRBV28
CDR3 DNA: TGTGCCAGCAGTTTACCTGCCGGAGGGACACACTATGACAATGAGCAGTTCTTC
CDR3 protein: CASSLPAGGTHYDNEQFF

D gene: TRBD1
clone size: few
J gene: TRBJ1-6
V gene: TRBV12-3/TRBV12-4
CDR3 DNA: TGTGCCAGCAGACGGACAGGGATCACGTCACCCCTCCACTTT
CDR3 protein: CASRRTGITSPLHF

D gene: TRBD2
clone size: many
J gene: TRBJ2-7
V gene: TRBV30
CDR3 DNA: TGTGCCTGGAGAAGACTAGCGGGAGCCGACGAGCAGTACTTC
CDR3 protein: CAWRRLAGADEQYF

D gene: .
clone size: many
J gene: TRBJ1-3
V gene: TRBV7-2
CDR3 DNA: TGTGCCAGCAGCTCACCCAGTTGGAATGGTCCTGGAAACACCATATATTTT
CDR3 protein: CASSSPSWNGPGNTIYF

D gene: TRBD2
clone size: many
J gene: TRBJ2-3
V gene: TRBV20-1
CDR3 DNA: TGCAGTGCGTATATGAGCGGGAGTGGTAGAGATACGCAGTATTTT
CDR3 protein: CSAYMSGSGRDTQYF

D gene: .
clone size: .
J gene: TRBJ2-1
V gene: TRBV4-1
CDR3 DNA: TGCGCCAGCAGCCAAGAACTGCCAGTCTACAATGAGCAGTTCTTC
CDR3 protein: CASSQELPVYNEQFF

D gene: .
clone size: .
J gene: TRBJ1-1
V gene: TRBV5-6
CDR3 DNA: TGTGCCAGCAGGTCCCCCCGGGGGAGAGACACTGAAGCTTTCTTT
CDR3 protein: CASRSPRGRDTEAFF

D gene: .
clone size: .
J gene: TRBJ1-6
V gene: TRBV3-1
CDR3 DNA: TGTGCCAGCGGCGGAGCGGGATCACCCCTCCACTTT
CDR3 protein: CASGGAGSPLHF

D gene: TRBD2
clone size: .
J gene: TRBJ2-3
V gene: TRBV28
CDR3 DNA: TGTGCCAGCAGTTTGGCTTGGACTAGCGGGATCGATGGGGACACAGATACGCAGTATTTT
CDR3 protein: CASSLAWTSGIDGDTDTQYF

D gene: TRBD2
clone size: many
J gene: TRBJ2-7
V gene: TRBV7-9
CDR3 DNA: TGTGCCAGCAGCCCACGGGGGGTCTACGAGCAGTACTTC
CDR3 protein: CASSPRGVYEQYF

D gene: .
clone size: many
J gene: TRBJ1-2
V gene: TRBV28
CDR3 DNA: TGTGCCAGCAGTTTTGGCTTTCAACATGGCTACACCTTC
CDR3 protein: CASSFGFQHGYTF

D gene: TRBD2
clone size: .
J gene: TRBJ2-3
V gene: TRBV18
CDR3 DNA: TGTGCCAGCTCAAGGACTAGCGGGAGGCCAGATACGCAGTATTTT
CDR3 protein: CASSRTSGRPDTQYF

D gene: TRBD2
clone size: many
J gene: TRBJ2-3
V gene: TRBV28
CDR3 DNA: TGTGCCAGCAGTACGGGCGGGAGTAAGAAAGATACGCAGTATTTT
CDR3 protein: CASSTGGSKKDTQYF

D gene: .
clone size: .
J gene: TRBJ2-4
V gene: TRBV5-1
CDR3 DNA: TGCGCCAGCAGCTTGCGTCCCGAAAACATTCAGTACTTC
CDR3 protein: CASSLRPENIQYF

D gene: .
clone size: .
J gene: TRBJ2-7
V gene: TRBV15
CDR3 DNA: TGTGCCACCAGCAGAGATTACCAGGTCGAGCAGTACTTC
CDR3 protein: CATSRDYQVEQYF

D gene: TRBD1
clone size: few
J gene: TRBJ1-5
V gene: TRBV19
CDR3 DNA: TGTGCCAGTAGTATTCCTTCGACAGGGAGCGGGCAGCCCCAGCATTTT
CDR3 protein: CASSIPSTGSGQPQHF

D gene: .
clone size: many
J gene: TRBJ1-2
V gene: TRBV30
CDR3 DNA: TGTGCCTGGAGTGAGAGGGTCCGGGGCTACACCTTC
CDR3 protein: CAWSERVRGYTF

D gene: .
clone size: few
J gene: TRBJ2-1
V gene: TRBV20-1
CDR3 DNA: TGCAGTGCCTACGACGGGTCCGAGCAGTTCTTC
CDR3 protein: CSAYDGSEQFF

D gene: .
clone size: .
J gene: TRBJ2-1
V gene: TRBV7-2
CDR3 DNA: TGTGCCAGCAGCCTAAATCATGAGCAGTTCTTC
CDR3 protein: CASSLNHEQFF

D gene: .
clone size: many
J gene: TRBJ2-1
V gene: TRBV5-1
CDR3 DNA: TGCGCCAGCAGCTTAACCGCTAGCTCCTACAATGAGCAGTTCTTC
CDR3 protein: CASSLTASSYNEQFF

D gene: TRBD2
clone size: .
J gene: TRBJ2-1
V gene: TRBV28
CDR3 DNA: TGTGCCAGCAGCAGCGGGAGGGCCGATGGGGCCTACAATGAGCAGTTCTTC
CDR3 protein: CASSSGRADGAYNEQFF

D gene: TRBD2
clone size: many
J gene: TRBJ2-1
V gene: TRBV5-1
CDR3 DNA: TGCGCCAGCAGCTTGGGGACTAGCGGACTTAGCTCCTACAATGAGCAGTTCTTC
CDR3 protein: CASSLGTSGLSSYNEQFF

D gene: TRBD2
clone size: many
J gene: TRBJ2-2
V gene: TRBV11-2
CDR3 DNA: TGTGCCAGCAGCTTACTAGCGGGAGGGGACACCGGGGAGCTGTTTTTT
CDR3 protein: CASSLLAGGDTGELFF

D gene: .
clone size: .
J gene: TRBJ1-6
V gene: TRBV6-5
CDR3 DNA: TGTGCCAGCAGTAATTCGGGGGGGGGTAAGAATTCACCCCTCCACTTT
CDR3 protein: CASSNSGGGKNSPLHF

D gene: .
clone size: .
J gene: TRBJ2-7
V gene: TRBV29-1
CDR3 DNA: TGCAGCGTTGAAGATCCCGCCCATAGACCCTACGAGCAGTACTTC
CDR3 protein: CSVEDPAHRPYEQYF

D gene: TRBD1
clone size: .
J gene: TRBJ1-5
V gene: TRBV20-1
CDR3 DNA: TGCAGTGCTAGGGCGGGACAGCAGAATCAGCCCCAGCATTTT
CDR3 protein: CSARAGQQNQPQHF

D gene: .
clone size: .
J gene: TRBJ1-4
V gene: TRBV18
CDR3 DNA: TGTGCCAGCTCACCAATAGTCGGTGCAACTAATGAAAAACTGTTTTTT
CDR3 protein: CASSPIVGATNEKLFF

D gene: TRBD2
clone size: .
J gene: TRBJ2-3
V gene: TRBV2
CDR3 DNA: TGTGCCAGCAGTGGCCCTAGCGGGACAGATACGCAGTATTTT
CDR3 protein: CASSGPSGTDTQYF

D gene: .
clone size: .
J gene: TRBJ2-1
V gene: TRBV27
CDR3 DNA: TGTGCCAGCAGTGTAGATCGGGGGTTCAGCTCCTACAATGAGCAGTTCTTC
CDR3 protein: CASSVDRGFSSYNEQFF

D gene: .
clone size: few
J gene: TRBJ2-7
V gene: TRBV5-4
CDR3 DNA: TGTGCCAGCAGCTTGGATGGGCGGTCAACTGGAGAGCAGTACTTC
CDR3 protein: CASSLDGRSTGEQYF

D gene: .
clone size: few
J gene: TRBJ2-7
V gene: TRBV27
CDR3 DNA: TGTGCCAGCGGGGCCATCTACGAGCAGTACTTC
CDR3 protein: CASGAIYEQYF

D gene: TRBD1
clone size: .
J gene: TRBJ2-7
V gene: TRBV6-1
CDR3 DNA: TGTGCCAGCAGTGTACGGACAGGCCATGGGTACGAGCAGTACTTC
CDR3 protein: CASSVRTGHGYEQYF